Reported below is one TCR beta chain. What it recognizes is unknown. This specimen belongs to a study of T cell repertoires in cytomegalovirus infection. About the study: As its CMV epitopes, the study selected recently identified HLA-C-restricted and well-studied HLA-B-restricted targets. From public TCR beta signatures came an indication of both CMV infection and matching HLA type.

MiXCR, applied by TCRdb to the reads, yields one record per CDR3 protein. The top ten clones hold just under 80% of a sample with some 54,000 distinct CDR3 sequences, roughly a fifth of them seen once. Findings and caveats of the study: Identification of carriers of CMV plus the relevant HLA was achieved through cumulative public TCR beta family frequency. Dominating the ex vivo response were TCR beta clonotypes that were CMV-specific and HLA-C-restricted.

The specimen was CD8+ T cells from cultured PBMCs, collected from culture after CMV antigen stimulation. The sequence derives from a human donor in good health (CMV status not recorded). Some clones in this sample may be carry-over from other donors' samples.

The CDR3 nucleotides read TGTGCCAGCAGTCACGGAGGACAGGAGGGCCCAGGCAAAAACATTCAGTACTTC. This gives the protein CASSHGGQEGPGKNIQYF. V is TRBV6-6 and J is TRBJ2-4; possibly TRBD1 for D (7 bases). CDR1 is MNHNY and CDR2 is SVGAGI in the germline V gene (reference sequence). The CDR3 contains 18 residues. Trimming shortened V by 5 bases and J by 3 bases, and 23 bases separated the two germline ends.